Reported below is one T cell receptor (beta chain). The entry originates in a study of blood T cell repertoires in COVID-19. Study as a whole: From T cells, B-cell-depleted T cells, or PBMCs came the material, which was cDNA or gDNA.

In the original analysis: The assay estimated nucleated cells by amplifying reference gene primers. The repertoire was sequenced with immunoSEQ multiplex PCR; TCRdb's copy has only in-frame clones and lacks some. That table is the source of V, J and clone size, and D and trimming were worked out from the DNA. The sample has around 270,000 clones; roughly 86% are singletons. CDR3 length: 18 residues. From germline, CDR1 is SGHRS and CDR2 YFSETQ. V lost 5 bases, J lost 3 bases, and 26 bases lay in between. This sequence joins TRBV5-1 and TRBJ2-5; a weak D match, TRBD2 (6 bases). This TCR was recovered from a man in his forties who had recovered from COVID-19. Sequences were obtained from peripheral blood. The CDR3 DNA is TGCGCCAGCAGGGAGGGGCCAAACCATTGGGCGAGAAAAGAGACCCAGTACTTC. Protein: CASREGPNHWARKETQYF.